The clone carrying this TCR beta chain appeared a single time. Its antigen is currently unknown. The data were taken from a study of cytomegalovirus exposure and HLA in healthy donors. Study results and caveats: In vitro checks showed that a few CMV-associated chains really do target CMV antigens.

In germline, CDR1 is MNHNS, CDR2 SASEGT. This CDR3 comprises 15 residues. V shed 3 bases and J 4 bases; nucleotides not matched to a gene: 3. Vbeta (60) and Jbeta (13) primers were used in the PCR. Method: immunoSEQ multiplex PCR; TCRdb's copy keeps in-frame clones and lacks some. The table lists roughly 160,000 clones, roughly 80% of them singletons. Sequencing was carried out using PBMCs. The J gene is TRBJ2-2, the V gene TRBV6-1; 9 bases align to TRBD1. The sequence was obtained from a male donor in good health and CMV-seropositive. CDR3 DNA sequence: TGTGCCAGCAGTGAGGGACAGGGCCCCACCGGGGAGCTGTTTTTT. Protein: CASSEGQGPTGELFF.